This TCR beta chain was retrieved from a study of T cells after yellow fever vaccination. Study-level findings and limits: Clones that expanded after primary vaccination mostly reappeared after the booster (96% CD4, roughly 87% CD8). The secondary response was weaker, and its peak arrived faster, on day 5 versus 15.

This clonotype occurred many times. Its antigen is still unknown. 5'RACE template switching generated TCR cDNA, adding a universal primer site and UMIs. TCRdb redid the calling of the 5' RACE reads with MiXCR, one entry per CDR3 protein. The sample includes 95,000 to 100,000 distinct CDR3 sequences, less than 6% of them seen just once. This CDR3 has 14 amino acids. Between the trimmed V and J ends, which lost 5 bases and 3 bases, there was a span of 14 bases. This specimen consisted of CD8+ T cells sorted from PBMCs, obtained 10 days after the yellow fever booster vaccination. The chain employs TRBV12-3 or TRBV12-4 and TRBJ2-7; a possible D gene is TRBD1 (6 bases). This TCR was recovered from a man in his late teens or twenties who received the YFV17D yellow fever vaccine. CDR3 nucleotide sequence: TGTGCCAGCAGTCCCTCGACAGGCCACTACGAGCAGTACTTC. Its protein is CASSPSTGHYEQYF.